This is a list of T cell receptor beta chains from one sample in a study of T cell changes during pregnancy in multiple sclerosis. TCRdb's table, derived via immunoSEQ multiplex PCR, lists solely in-frame clones and lacks some. The sample contains roughly 120,000 clones, around nine tenths of which appear only once. The specimen was peripheral blood, collected in the third trimester of pregnancy. The origin of the receptors is a female donor with multiple sclerosis, enrolled in a pregnancy study. Both conserved end residues are part of each CDR3. A D gene is named only where the DNA matches it firmly. The size entry is marked missing in some rows and otherwise reads once, few, many or a size class.

size	V	D	length	J	CDR3	DNA
once	TRBV19	TRBD1	15	TRBJ1-4	CASSIQGAANEKLFF	TGTGCCAGTAGTATCCAGGGGGCGGCTAATGAAAAACTGTTTTTT
-	TRBV2	-	13	TRBJ1-5	CASSKQLNQPQHF	TGTGCCAGCAGTAAACAATTAAATCAGCCCCAGCATTTT
-	TRBV5-4	TRBD1	15	TRBJ2-1	CASRLDRGAYNEQFF	TGTGCCAGCAGATTGGACAGGGGGGCCTACAATGAGCAGTTCTTC
-	TRBV28	-	11	TRBJ2-7	CASSSGGEQYF	TGTGCCAGCAGTTCCGGAGGGGAGCAGTACTTC
-	TRBV10-1	TRBD2	16	TRBJ2-3	CASSDSGTSGSGTQYF	TGCGCCAGCAGTGACTCCGGGACTAGCGGGAGTGGTACGCAGTATTTT
-	TRBV7-9	-	13	TRBJ1-1	CASSFSTATEAFF	TGTGCCAGCAGCTTTAGTACCGCGACTGAAGCTTTCTTT
-	TRBV25-1	-	11	TRBJ2-3	CASRTGDTQYF	TGTGCCAGCAGAACAGGAGATACGCAGTATTTT
-	TRBV5-1	-	11	TRBJ2-5	CASSPRETQYF	TGCGCCAGCAGCCCTCGGGAGACCCAGTACTTC
-	TRBV28	TRBD2	14	TRBJ2-1	CASRGGLASNEQFF	TGTGCCAGCAGGGGGGGACTAGCGAGCAATGAGCAGTTCTTC
-	TRBV5-1	-	14	TRBJ1-2	CASSLGGENYGYTF	TGCGCCAGCAGCTTGGGTGGGGAGAACTATGGCTACACCTTC
-	TRBV30	TRBD1	15	TRBJ2-7	CAWSPPDRFSYEQYF	TGTGCCTGGAGTCCCCCGGACAGGTTCTCCTACGAGCAGTACTTC
-	TRBV2	TRBD1	14	TRBJ1-1	CASRGDRVSTEAFF	TGTGCCAGCAGGGGTGACAGGGTGAGCACTGAAGCTTTCTTT
-	TRBV29-1	-	12	TRBJ2-7	CSFTRDTYEQYF	TGCAGCTTCACCCGGGACACCTACGAGCAGTACTTC
-	TRBV6-5	TRBD2	15	TRBJ2-3	CASSYGAGGTDTQYF	TGTGCCAGCAGTTACGGGGCGGGGGGCACAGATACGCAGTATTTT
once	TRBV6-5	-	14	TRBJ1-5	CASSTSYTDQPQHF	TGTGCCAGCAGTACTTCTTATACCGATCAGCCCCAGCATTTT
-	TRBV10-3	-	13	TRBJ1-3	CAISGVPGDTIYF	TGTGCCATCTCAGGGGTCCCAGGGGACACCATATATTTT
-	TRBV6-1	-	14	TRBJ2-1	CASSEARLVSEQFF	TGTGCCAGCAGTGAAGCCCGACTAGTTAGCGAGCAGTTCTTC
-	TRBV11-2	-	14	TRBJ2-3	CASSLRTMADTQYF	TGTGCCAGCAGCTTGAGGACTATGGCCGATACGCAGTATTTT
-	TRBV28	TRBD1	14	TRBJ1-2	CASTDRGPNYGYTF	TGTGCCAGCACGGACAGGGGACCTAACTATGGCTACACCTTC
-	TRBV27	TRBD2	23	TRBJ2-2	CASSSALTGSQTSGRAYAGELFF	TGTGCCAGCAGTTCGGCCCTGACAGGGAGTCAGACTAGCGGGAGGGCCTACGCCGGGGAGCTGTTTTTT
-	TRBV5-1	-	16	TRBJ1-1	CASTLHSEGKNTEAFF	TGCGCCAGCACCCTCCATAGTGAGGGAAAGAACACTGAAGCTTTCTTT
-	TRBV28	-	16	TRBJ1-5	CASSFSGGGSNQPQHF	TGTGCCAGCAGTTTCAGTGGGGGCGGTAGCAATCAGCCCCAGCATTTT
-	TRBV19	-	13	TRBJ2-7	CASSFGTPYEQYF	TGTGCCAGTAGTTTCGGGACACCCTACGAGCAGTACTTC
-	TRBV18	TRBD1	14	TRBJ1-2	CASSGDRVGYGYTF	TGTGCCAGCTCAGGAGACAGGGTCGGCTATGGCTACACCTTC
-	TRBV6-1	-	15	TRBJ1-5	CASSGTRVPSQPQHF	TGTGCCAGCAGTGGCACCAGGGTTCCCAGCCAGCCCCAGCATTTT
-	TRBV12-5	TRBD2	17	TRBJ2-3	CASGLTTSTRAGDTQYF	TGTGCTAGTGGTTTGACCACTAGCACCAGAGCGGGGGATACGCAGTATTTT
-	TRBV27	-	18	TRBJ1-2	CASRSDSLSTIRAYGYTF	TGTGCCAGCAGATCGGACAGCCTAAGTACTATTCGGGCCTATGGCTACACCTTC
-	TRBV11-2	-	15	TRBJ2-1	CASSPGLSSYNEQFF	TGTGCCAGCAGCCCCGGACTGAGCTCCTACAATGAGCAGTTCTTC
-	TRBV6-5	-	14	TRBJ2-7	CASSRQGGTYEQYF	TGTGCCAGCAGTCGACAAGGGGGAACCTACGAGCAGTACTTC
-	TRBV7-9	-	13	TRBJ1-2	CASSSDEDLGYTF	TGTGCCAGCAGCTCCGACGAGGACTTGGGCTACACCTTC
-	TRBV5-6	-	14	TRBJ2-5	CASSLDGRLETQYF	TGTGCCAGCAGCTTGGATGGGCGTTTGGAGACCCAGTACTTC
-	TRBV28	-	15	TRBJ2-3	CASSLSGLSTDTQYF	TGTGCCAGCAGTTTATCGGGACTGAGCACAGATACGCAGTATTTT
-	TRBV11-1	TRBD1	14	TRBJ1-2	CASSSLQGAIVYTF	TGTGCCAGCAGCTCCCTACAGGGGGCGATCGTCTACACCTTC
-	TRBV19	TRBD1	16	TRBJ1-5	CASSLTGEFGNQPQHF	TGTGCCAGTAGCCTAACAGGGGAGTTCGGCAATCAGCCCCAGCATTTT
-	TRBV18	TRBD1	14	TRBJ1-1	CASSPTGGHTEAFF	TGTGCCAGCTCACCGACAGGGGGCCACACTGAAGCTTTCTTT